This TCR beta chain was recorded in a study of T cell changes during pregnancy in multiple sclerosis. Repertoires were generated with immunoSEQ multiplex PCR, while TCRdb's copy carries only in-frame clones and drops some. Altogether tens of thousands of clones are present, 85% to 95% being singletons, with the ten largest covering 0.45% to 0.55%. The trim removed 4 bases at V and 7 bases at J, leaving 9 bases unmatched. There are 16 residues in the CDR3. Germline CDR1 reads SGHRS; CDR2 reads YFSETQ. The chain joins TRBV5-1 to TRBJ1-6; 9 bases align to TRBD1. The clonotype was recovered from a female donor with multiple sclerosis, enrolled in a pregnancy study. This material consisted of CD4+ T cells from peripheral blood mononuclear cells, taken in the second trimester of pregnancy. The CDR3 here is CASSLTSGQGNSPLHF. The CDR3 coding sequence is TGCGCCAGCAGCCTAACGTCGGGACAGGGCAATTCACCCCTCCACTTT.